These T cell receptor beta chains were read from a single sample in a study of blood T cell repertoires in COVID-19. Using immunoSEQ multiplex PCR, the repertoire was profiled, and TCRdb retains in-frame clones only, with some absent. The repertoire has nearly 50,000 clones, roughly 88% of them found once; the top ten carry 13% to 15%. Sequencing input: peripheral blood. These receptors originate from a human donor in a cohort sampled during active COVID-19. CDR3s include the opening cysteine and the closing phenylalanine or tryptophan. Each record gives: V gene, J gene, clone size, D gene, CDR3 DNA, CDR3 protein. D genes are given only for firm matches. Only some rows state a clone size, as once, few, many or a class for expanded clones.

v_call: TRBV5-8; j_call: TRBJ1-5; clone_size: .; d_call: .; cdr3_nt: TGTGCCAGCAGCACAGGACAGCTGGGCAATCAGCCCCAGCATTTT; cdr3_aa: CASSTGQLGNQPQHF
v_call: TRBV7-2; j_call: TRBJ2-1; clone_size: .; d_call: .; cdr3_nt: TGTGCCAGCAGCTTACGGGGTTACGACAATGAGCAGTTCTTC; cdr3_aa: CASSLRGYDNEQFF
v_call: TRBV7-2; j_call: TRBJ2-3; clone_size: .; d_call: TRBD2; cdr3_nt: TGTGCCAGCAGCTTTTTGACTAGCGGGAAATCAGATACGCAGTATTTT; cdr3_aa: CASSFLTSGKSDTQYF
v_call: TRBV5-1; j_call: TRBJ2-3; clone_size: .; d_call: TRBD1; cdr3_nt: TGCGCCAGCAGCTCGGACAGGGGCACAGATACGCAGTATTTT; cdr3_aa: CASSSDRGTDTQYF
v_call: TRBV19; j_call: TRBJ2-2; clone_size: .; d_call: .; cdr3_nt: TGTGCCAGTAGTATTCCGTCGGGGGACGGCGGGGAGCTGTTTTTT; cdr3_aa: CASSIPSGDGGELFF
v_call: TRBV13; j_call: TRBJ2-1; clone_size: .; d_call: .; cdr3_nt: TGTGCCAGCAGTCCGGTAGACAATGAGCAGTTCTTC; cdr3_aa: CASSPVDNEQFF
v_call: TRBV5-1; j_call: TRBJ2-5; clone_size: .; d_call: TRBD2; cdr3_nt: TGCGCCAGCACCAGCGGGGGGGCCGGGGAGATCCAGTACTTC; cdr3_aa: CASTSGGAGEIQYF
v_call: TRBV4-1; j_call: TRBJ1-1; clone_size: once; d_call: .; cdr3_nt: TGCGCCAGCAGCCAACCCCTTAGGGGCACTGAAGCTTTCTTT; cdr3_aa: CASSQPLRGTEAFF
v_call: TRBV6-6; j_call: TRBJ2-7; clone_size: .; d_call: .; cdr3_nt: TGTGCCAGCAGTTATTCTTCGGGGCCGGAGGGCTACGAGCAGTACTTC; cdr3_aa: CASSYSSGPEGYEQYF
v_call: TRBV4-1; j_call: TRBJ2-1; clone_size: .; d_call: TRBD2; cdr3_nt: TGCGCCAGCAGCCAAGAAGAAAAGCGGGGAAGCTCCTACAATGAGCAGTTCTTC; cdr3_aa: CASSQEEKRGSSYNEQFF
v_call: TRBV3-1/TRBV3-2; j_call: TRBJ2-3; clone_size: .; d_call: TRBD2; cdr3_nt: TGTGCCAGCAGCCCCGGGCCCAGCGGGGGGCGGGGTGGAGATACGCAGTATTTT; cdr3_aa: CASSPGPSGGRGGDTQYF
v_call: TRBV3-1/TRBV3-2; j_call: TRBJ1-2; clone_size: .; d_call: TRBD1; cdr3_nt: TGTGCCAGCAGCCTGACACAGGGGAAGGAGGGCTACACCTTC; cdr3_aa: CASSLTQGKEGYTF
v_call: TRBV2; j_call: TRBJ2-2; clone_size: .; d_call: .; cdr3_nt: TGTGCCAGCAGTGAGTACGGGTTCGCGAACACCGGGGAGCTGTTTTTT; cdr3_aa: CASSEYGFANTGELFF
v_call: TRBV6-6; j_call: TRBJ2-5; clone_size: .; d_call: TRBD2; cdr3_nt: TGTGCCAGCAGTGGGACTAGCGGGGGCCAAGAGACCCAGTACTTC; cdr3_aa: CASSGTSGGQETQYF
v_call: TRBV28; j_call: TRBJ2-7; clone_size: once; d_call: .; cdr3_nt: TGTGCCAGCAGTCCACCTGGGGCGGGGACTGCCTACGAGCAGTACTTC; cdr3_aa: CASSPPGAGTAYEQYF